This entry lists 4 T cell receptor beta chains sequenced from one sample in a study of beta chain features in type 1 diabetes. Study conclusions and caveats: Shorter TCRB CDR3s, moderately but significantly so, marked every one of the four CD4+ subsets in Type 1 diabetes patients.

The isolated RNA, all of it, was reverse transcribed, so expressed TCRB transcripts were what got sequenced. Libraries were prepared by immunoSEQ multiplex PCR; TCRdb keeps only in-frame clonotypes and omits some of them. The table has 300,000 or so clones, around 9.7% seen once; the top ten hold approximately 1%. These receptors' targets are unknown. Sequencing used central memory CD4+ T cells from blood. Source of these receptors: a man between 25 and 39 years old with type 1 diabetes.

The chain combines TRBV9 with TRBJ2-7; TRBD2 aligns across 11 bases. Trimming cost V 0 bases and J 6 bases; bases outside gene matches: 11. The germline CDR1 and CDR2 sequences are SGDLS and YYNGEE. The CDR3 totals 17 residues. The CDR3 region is CASSVGGLAEGQSEQYF. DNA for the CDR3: TGTGCCAGCAGCGTAGGGGGACTAGCGGAGGGGCAGTCCGAGCAGTACTTC. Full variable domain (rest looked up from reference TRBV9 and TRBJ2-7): DSGVTQTPKHLITATGQRVTLRCSPRSGDLSVYWYQQSLDQGLQFLIQYYNGEERAKGNILERFSAQQFPDLHSELNLSSLELGDSALYFCASSVGGLAEGQSEQYFGPGTRLTVT.

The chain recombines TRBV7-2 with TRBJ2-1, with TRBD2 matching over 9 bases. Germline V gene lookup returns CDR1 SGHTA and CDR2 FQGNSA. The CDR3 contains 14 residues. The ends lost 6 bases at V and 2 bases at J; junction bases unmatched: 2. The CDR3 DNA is TGTGCCAGCAGTCTAGCGGGGCCCTACAATGAGCAGTTCTTC. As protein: CASSLAGPYNEQFF.

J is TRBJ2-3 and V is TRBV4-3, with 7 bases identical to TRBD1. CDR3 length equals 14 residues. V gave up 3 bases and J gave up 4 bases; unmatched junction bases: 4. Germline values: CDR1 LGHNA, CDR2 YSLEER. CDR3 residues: CASSQMQGADTQYF. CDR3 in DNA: TGCGCCAGCAGCCAGATGCAGGGGGCAGATACGCAGTATTTT.

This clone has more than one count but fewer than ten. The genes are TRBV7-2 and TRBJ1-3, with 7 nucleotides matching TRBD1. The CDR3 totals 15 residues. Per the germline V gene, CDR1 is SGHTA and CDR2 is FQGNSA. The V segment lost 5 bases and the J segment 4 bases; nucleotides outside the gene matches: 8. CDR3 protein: CASSLQTGPGNTIYF. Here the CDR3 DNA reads TGTGCCAGCAGCCTTCAGACAGGGCCAGGAAACACCATATATTTT.